One and the same sample provided the 10 T cell receptor beta chains below, sequenced in a study of T cell responses to AZD1222 COVID-19 vaccine. Sequenced by immunoSEQ multiplex PCR; TCRdb stores in-frame clones only, minus some. The sample carries about 67,000 clones, 84% recorded once. The input for sequencing was peripheral blood, taken on day 0 of AZD1222 vaccination. These receptors were taken from an adult in good health.

The chain carries TRBV7-3 and TRBJ2-3; either TRBD1 or TRBD2 may fit D (6 bases each). The CDR3 contains 17 residues. V shed 0 bases and J shed 0 bases, with 13 bases lying between them. The germline V gene encodes CDR1 SGHTA and CDR2 FQGTGA. The CDR3 DNA reads as TGTGCCAGCAGCTTAACGTACCGAGGGGGGAGCACAGATACGCAGTATTTT. Translated, it gives CASSLTYRGGSTDTQYF.

The rearrangement joins TRBV13 to TRBJ1-1; the D gene is possibly TRBD1 (6 bases). The V gene lost 2 bases and the J gene lost 3 bases, with 13 bases spanning the gap. The CDR3 length is 15 residues. Germline V lookup: CDR1 PRHDT, CDR2 FYEKMQ (reference sequence). Written as DNA, the CDR3 is TGTGCCAGCAGCTTAAGGGGGTCGGGAGACACTGAAGCTTTCTTT. Translation: CASSLRGSGDTEAFF. The entire variable domain, with the rest obtained from reference TRBV13 and TRBJ1-1, is as follows: AAGVIQSPRHLIKEKRETATLKCYPIPRHDTVYWYQQGPGQDPQFLISFYEKMQSDKGSIPDRFSAQQFSDYHSELNMSSLELGDSALYFCASSLRGSGDTEAFFGQGTRLTVV.

This clone was seen more than once but under ten times. This chain joins TRBV10-3 and TRBJ2-5, with 9 bases matching TRBD1. This CDR3 comprises 13 residues. Germline V gives CDR1 ENHRY, CDR2 SYGVKD. V lost 6 bases to trimming and J lost 3 bases; unmatched junction nucleotides: 2. The CDR3 is CAIRQGAEETQYF. The DNA for the CDR3 is TGTGCCATCAGACAGGGGGCTGAAGAGACCCAGTACTTC.

V gene TRBV3-1 (or the pseudogene TRBV3-2) combines with J gene TRBJ1-2; D gene uncertain. CDR3 length: 11 amino acids. V gave up 4 bases and J gave up 13 bases, with 13 bases separating them. Germline V gene lookup returns CDR1 LGHDT and CDR2 YNNKEL (reference sequence). CDR3 sequence (DNA): TGTGCCAGCAGCCCCGACCGCGGAGGCACCTTC. Protein sequence: CASSPDRGGTF.

The rearrangement links TRBV19 to TRBJ1-3, with D perhaps matching TRBD1 (6 bases). V lost 5 bases and J lost 0, with 8 bases in between. Germline V lookup: CDR1 LNHDA, CDR2 SQIVND (reference sequence). The CDR3 sequence is 14 residues long. The CDR3 region is CASSWGPSGNTIYF. For the CDR3, the DNA is TGTGCCAGTAGTTGGGGGCCCTCTGGAAACACCATATATTTT.

Here the CDR3 reads CASSLLIAARETQYF. In nucleotides, the CDR3 is TGTGCCAGTTCCCTTTTGATAGCGGCAAGGGAGACCCAGTACTTC. The rearrangement joins TRBV18 to TRBJ2-5; D might be TRBD2 (6 bases). This CDR3 region has 15 residues. Trimming pared 9 bases from V and 5 bases from J, leaving 22 bases between. Germline CDR1 KGHSH, CDR2 LQKENI.

A single count supports this clone. V is TRBV4-1 and J is TRBJ2-2; unclear D gene. Germline V gene sequence: CDR1 MGHRA, CDR2 YSYEKL. V lost 1 base to trimming and J lost 8 bases, with 14 bases between them. CDR3 size: 15 residues. CDR3 coding DNA: TGCGCCAGCAGCCAAGCGAACAGTCTCATGGGGGAGCTGTTTTTT. This encodes CASSQANSLMGELFF.

The J gene is TRBJ2-1, the V gene TRBV4-3; 11 bases are a match to TRBD2. The ends lost 8 bases at V and 4 bases at J; junction bases unmatched: 13. CDR3 length: 17 amino acids. Germline lookup yields CDR1 LGHNA and CDR2 YSLEER. The CDR3 sequence: CASGSFPGLADYNEQFF. The DNA of the CDR3 is TGCGCCAGCGGCTCTTTCCCGGGACTAGCGGATTACAATGAGCAGTTCTTC.

The CDR3 bases are TGTGCCACCTTCTGGGATTATGGCTACACCTTC. This codes for CATFWDYGYTF. The chain joins TRBV19 to TRBJ1-2; no clear D. The CDR3 is made up of 11 amino acids. V was shortened by 10 bases and J by 5 bases, with 11 bases between the two germline ends. CDR1 is LNHDA, CDR2 SQIVND, per germline (reference sequence).

J is TRBJ2-1 and V is TRBV9; D is perhaps TRBD1 or TRBD2 (6 bases each). Between the trimmed V and J ends, which lost 3 bases and 0 bases, there was a span of 16 bases. This CDR3 comprises 17 residues. CDR1 and CDR2 from the germline V gene are SGDLS and YYNGEE. This CDR3 reads CASSGPSGASSYNEQFF. CDR3 DNA: TGTGCCAGCAGCGGCCCCTCGGGGGCAAGCTCCTACAATGAGCAGTTCTTC.